This T cell receptor beta chain emerged from a study of neurological immune-mediated disorders. cDNA was made by 5'RACE with 10-nucleotide random UMIs. Over 160 million TCR-beta sequences from 15-18 subjects were obtained in each sequencing run. A single record per CDR3 protein comes from TCRdb applying MiXCR to the 5' RACE reads. The sample holds some 16,000 distinct CDR3 sequences; approximately 10% are singletons and the top ten take around 45%. This CDR3 is 17 amino acids long. Trimming took 0 bases from V and 6 from J; bases not matched to a gene: 14. The germline V gene has CDR1 SGHVS and CDR2 FNYEAQ. This clonotype was picked up many times.

The sequence derives from a man over 45 in good health. Sequencing was carried out using CD8+ T cells from blood. The chain has TRBV7-6 and TRBJ2-7; 7 nucleotides match TRBD2. The CDR3 here is CASSLARASGCSAEQYF. CDR3 sequence (DNA): TGTGCCAGCAGCTTAGCGCGGGCTAGCGGTTGTTCTGCCGAGCAGTACTTC.